The present TCR beta chain was sequenced within a study of blood T cell repertoires in COVID-19. V was cut by 0 bases and J by 3 bases, with 5 bases left in between. CDR3 length: 14 amino acids. Germline V lookup: CDR1 SGHNT, CDR2 YENEEA. In the original processing: Amplification of reference gene primers provided the estimated nucleated cell counts. Some clones are missing from TCRdb's copy, which holds only in-frame ones; the method was immunoSEQ multiplex PCR. For V, J and clone size, that table is used; D and trimming come from the DNA. The data hold 300,000 to 350,000 clones, with over 85% observed a single time. Participant reports of clinical history set cohort assignment. For recovered donors of Cohort 3, there were two negative PCRs, clearance, or symptom resolution.

This TCR came from a woman aged 30 to 39 who had recovered from COVID-19. Sequencing used PBMCs or T cells enriched from blood (not recorded which). The chain has TRBV11-3 and TRBJ2-2; D gene unclear. CDR3 DNA: TGTGCCAGCAGCTTAGATCGGGACACCGGGGAGCTGTTTTTT. This translates into CASSLDRDTGELFF.